One and the same sample provided the 16 T cell receptor beta chains below, sequenced in a study of post-analysis software for immune sequencing data. Study observations and caveats: About five TRBV segments (TRBV5-6, TRBV5-1 and TRBV20-1 among them) occurred more frequently in patients than in controls.

These receptors' targets are unknown. Unique molecular identifiers were built into the TCR beta cDNA libraries. TCRdb used MiXCR to reprocess the PCR reads, holding one entry per CDR3 protein. Among 800,000 to 950,000 distinct CDR3 sequences, around 53% were seen once, and the ten largest hold around 4.5%. Sequencing was performed on blood. These receptors originate from a girl aged 10-17 years with multiple sclerosis.

The genes are TRBV5-1 and TRBJ1-5, with D perhaps TRBD1 (5 bases). Trimming took off 5 bases at V and 6 bases at J, with 15 bases between the two ends. Germline V gene data show CDR1 as SGHRS and CDR2 as YFSETQ. CDR3 size: 14 residues. For the CDR3, the DNA is TGCGCCAGCAGTTTGACAGTGGGGGGTCAGCCCCAGCATTTT. As protein: CASSLTVGGQPQHF.

This clonotype was counted a few times. V is TRBV9 and J is TRBJ2-5; the D is unclear. Looked up from germline, CDR1 is SGDLS and CDR2 is YYNGEE. Trimming pared 0 bases from V and 1 base from J, leaving 10 bases between. This CDR3 spans 15 amino acids. The CDR3 is CASSVAPTSQETQYF. CDR3 nucleotides: TGTGCCAGCAGCGTAGCTCCGACGTCCCAAGAGACCCAGTACTTC.

The rearrangement uses TRBV30 and TRBJ2-5; D is uncertain. The J call may not be correct, given that the DNA end is closer to TRBJ2-7. This CDR3 has 14 amino acids. Germline lookup yields CDR1 GTSNPN and CDR2 SVGIG (reference sequence). CDR3 residues: CAWSEQSQTYEQYF. DNA of the CDR3: TGTGCCTGGAGTGAACAGTCTCAGACCTACGAGCAGTACTTC.

This chain connects TRBV7-2 to TRBJ1-5; TRBD1 aligns across 7 bases. Trimming at V came to 5 bases and at J to 14 bases, leaving 21 bases not matched to a gene. This CDR3 spans 16 amino acids. The germline CDR1 and CDR2 sequences are SGHTA and FQGNSA. DNA of the CDR3: TGTGCCAGCAGCCCCGGGGTGACAGGGCATTTACACCACAAGCATTTT. Protein: CASSPGVTGHLHHKHF.

As to this clonotype: The germline gene is not matched at one end of the junction; a read error may be the cause. The J gene is TRBJ2-2, the V gene TRBV5-1, with a weak D call TRBD2 (6 bases). Germline lookup yields CDR1 SGHRS and CDR2 YFSETQ. CDR3 size: 17 residues. CDR3 sequence: CASSLQPRLELTGERFF. The CDR3 DNA reads as TGCGCCAGCAGCCTACAGCCGCGACTAGAGCTGACCGGGGAGCGGTTTTTT.

V and J are TRBV20-1 and TRBJ2-5; 11 nucleotides match TRBD2. Per germline, CDR1 DFQATT and CDR2 SNEGSKA (reference sequence). This CDR3 contains 17 residues. V was clipped by 0 bases and J by 5 bases; unmatched bases: 11. This CDR3 is CSARDSALAGGWETQYF. CDR3 bases: TGCAGTGCTAGAGATAGCGCGCTAGCGGGAGGATGGGAGACCCAGTACTTC.

The chain is built from TRBV20-1 and TRBJ1-1, with D perhaps matching TRBD1 (6 bases). Deletions cut 0 bases from V and 3 bases from J, with 14 bases between. CDR1 and CDR2 from the germline V gene are DFQATT and SNEGSKA (reference sequence). CDR3 length: 15 residues. CDR3 in amino acids: CSARDRGGDYTEAFF. The CDR3 DNA follows: TGCAGTGCTAGAGATCGAGGGGGGGACTACACTGAAGCTTTCTTT.

The chain recombines TRBV12-3 or TRBV12-4 with TRBJ2-1, with TRBD2 identical over 11 bases. The CDR3 sequence is 15 residues long. The V segment lost 2 bases and the J segment 9 bases; nucleotides outside the gene matches: 6. CDR3 in amino acids: CASSLYLAGGGEQFF. The CDR3 bases are TGTGCCAGCAGTTTATATCTAGCGGGGGGCGGTGAGCAGTTCTTC.

The chain is built from TRBV11-2 and TRBJ2-4; either TRBD1 or TRBD2 may supply D (6 bases each). V was shortened by 8 bases and J by 13 bases, with 30 bases between the two germline ends. The CDR3 covers 16 residues. CDR1 is SGHAT, CDR2 FQNNGV, per germline. DNA for the CDR3: TGTGCCAGCGGGCGATACAGGGAAGGAGGGTCGGGGGAGCAGTACTTC. This encodes CASGRYREGGSGEQYF.

The chain uses TRBV20-1 and TRBJ2-1; 8 nucleotides line up with TRBD2. Germline V lookup: CDR1 DFQATT, CDR2 SNEGSKA (reference sequence). V trimming: 5 bases; J trimming: 5 bases; junction bases outside the gene matches: 8. The CDR3 runs to 14 residues. The CDR3 is CSAGRTRGDNEQFF. CDR3 coding DNA: TGCAGTGCTGGCCGGACGCGGGGGGACAATGAGCAGTTCTTC.

This clonotype was observed once. The chain employs TRBV6-1 and TRBJ1-5; 7 bases match TRBD1. The CDR3 has 16 amino acids. Germline CDR1 and CDR2: MNHNS and SASEGT. The V segment lost 7 bases and the J segment 1 base; nucleotides outside the gene matches: 10. The CDR3 here is CASKGARTASNQPQHF. The CDR3 nucleotides read TGTGCCAGCAAGGGGGCCCGGACCGCGAGCAATCAGCCCCAGCATTTT.

The V call is TRBV29-1, the J call TRBJ2-3, with 12 bases fitting TRBD2. The length of the CDR3 is 14 residues. Per the germline V gene, CDR1 is SQVTM and CDR2 is ANQGSEA. The ends lost 4 bases at V and 4 bases at J; junction bases unmatched: 3. The CDR3 region has the DNA TGCAGCGTTGGCCTAGCGGGAGGGCCAGATACGCAGTATTTT. This encodes CSVGLAGGPDTQYF.

This clonotype was found a few times. V gene TRBV2 combines with J gene TRBJ2-1; 7 positions agree with TRBD2. The CDR3 has 16 amino acids. The germline gives CDR1 SNHLY, CDR2 FYNNEI. Trimming removed 2 bases from V and 5 bases from J; junction bases left unmatched: 9. CDR3 DNA sequence: TGTGCCAGCAGTGAACTCCCCGGGGGGTCGAACAATGAGCAGTTCTTC. Protein: CASSELPGGSNNEQFF.

The chain couples TRBV6-5 to TRBJ2-5; D is ambiguous. The V gene's germline CDR1 is MNHEY and CDR2 SVGAGI. This CDR3 contains 13 residues. V was clipped by 0 bases and J by 6 bases, with 8 bases between them. The CDR3 loop reads CASSYSSVKTQYF. CDR3 in DNA: TGTGCCAGCAGTTACTCGTCAGTAAAGACCCAGTACTTC.

The V gene is TRBV15, the J gene TRBJ1-4; 10 nucleotides match TRBD1. Germline loops: CDR1 LNHNV, CDR2 YYDKDF (reference sequence). This CDR3 has 15 residues. With 0 bases clipped from V and 6 bases from J, the junction kept 1 base outside the gene matches. The CDR3 DNA sequence: TGTGCCACCAGCAGAGATGACAGGGGGCATGAAAAACTGTTTTTT. Translated, it gives CATSRDDRGHEKLFF.

V gene TRBV29-1 combines with J gene TRBJ2-1; 8 nucleotides line up with TRBD2. CDR1 and CDR2 from the germline V gene are SQVTM and ANQGSEA. This CDR3 is built from 15 residues. V was clipped by 3 bases and J by 10 bases; unmatched bases: 14. CDR3 DNA: TGCAGCGTTGACCCCATAACTGCGGGGGGACGAGAGCAGTTCTTC. Translated: CSVDPITAGGREQFF.